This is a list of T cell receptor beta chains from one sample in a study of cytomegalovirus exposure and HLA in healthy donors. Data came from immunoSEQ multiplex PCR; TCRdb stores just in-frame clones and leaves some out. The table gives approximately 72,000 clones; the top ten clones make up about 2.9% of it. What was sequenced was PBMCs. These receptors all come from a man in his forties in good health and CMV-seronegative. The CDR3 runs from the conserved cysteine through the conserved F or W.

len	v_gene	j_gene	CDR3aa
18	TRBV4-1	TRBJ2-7	CASSQDDGGSNRGYEQYF
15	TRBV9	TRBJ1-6	CASSVDPGSDSPLHF
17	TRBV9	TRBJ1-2	CASSPAGAVLANYGYTF
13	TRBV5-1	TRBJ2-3	CASSFQGQDTQYF
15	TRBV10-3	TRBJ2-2	CAIRDRGLSTGELFF
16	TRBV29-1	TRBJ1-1	CSVDVSVRFLYTEAFF
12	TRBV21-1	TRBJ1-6	CASRTGDSPLHF
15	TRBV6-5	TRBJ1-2	CASSYSHKANYGYTF
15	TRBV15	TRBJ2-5	CATSSHREYSETQYF
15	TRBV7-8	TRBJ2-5	CASSLEGTVEETQYF